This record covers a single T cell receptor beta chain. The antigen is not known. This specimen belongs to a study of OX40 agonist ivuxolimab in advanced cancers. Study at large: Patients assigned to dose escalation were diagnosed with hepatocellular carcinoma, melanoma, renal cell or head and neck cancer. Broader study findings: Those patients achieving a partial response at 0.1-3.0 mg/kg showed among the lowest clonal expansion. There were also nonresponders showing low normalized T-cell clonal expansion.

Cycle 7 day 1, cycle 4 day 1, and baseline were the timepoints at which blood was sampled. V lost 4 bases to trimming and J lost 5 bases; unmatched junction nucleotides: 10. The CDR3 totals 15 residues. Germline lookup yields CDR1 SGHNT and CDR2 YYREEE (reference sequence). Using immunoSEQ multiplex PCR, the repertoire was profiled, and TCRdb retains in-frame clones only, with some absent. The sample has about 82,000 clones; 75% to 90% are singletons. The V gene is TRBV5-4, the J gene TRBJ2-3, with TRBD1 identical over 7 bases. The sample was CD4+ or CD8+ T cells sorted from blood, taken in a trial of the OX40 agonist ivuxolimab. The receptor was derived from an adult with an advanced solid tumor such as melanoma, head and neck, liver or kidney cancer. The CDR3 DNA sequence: TGTGCCAGCAGCCCTGGAAACAGGGGAGTAGATACGCAGTATTTT. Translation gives CASSPGNRGVDTQYF.